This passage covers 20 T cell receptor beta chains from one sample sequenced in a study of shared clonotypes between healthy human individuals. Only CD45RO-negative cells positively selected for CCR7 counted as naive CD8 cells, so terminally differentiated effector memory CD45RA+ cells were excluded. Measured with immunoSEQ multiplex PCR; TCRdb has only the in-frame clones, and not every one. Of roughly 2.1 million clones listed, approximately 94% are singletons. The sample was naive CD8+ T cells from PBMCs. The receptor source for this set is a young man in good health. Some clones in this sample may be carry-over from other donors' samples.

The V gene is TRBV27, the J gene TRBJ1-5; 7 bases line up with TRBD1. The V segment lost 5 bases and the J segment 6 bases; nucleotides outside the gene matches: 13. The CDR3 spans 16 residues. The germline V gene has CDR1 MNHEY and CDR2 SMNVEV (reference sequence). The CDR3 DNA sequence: TGTGCCAGCAGTCCGGGGACAGCTCCGGGACGTCAGCCCCAGCATTTT. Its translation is CASSPGTAPGRQPQHF.

This CDR3 is CASGLGGDEQFF. In DNA form, the CDR3 reads TGTGCTAGTGGTTTAGGGGGGGATGAGCAGTTCTTC. The rearrangement joins TRBV12-5 to TRBJ2-1; D might be TRBD2 (7 bases). V lost 3 bases and J 8 bases, leaving 8 bases between the germline ends. Germline V gene sequence: CDR1 LGHNT, CDR2 FRNRAP. The CDR3 has 12 amino acids.

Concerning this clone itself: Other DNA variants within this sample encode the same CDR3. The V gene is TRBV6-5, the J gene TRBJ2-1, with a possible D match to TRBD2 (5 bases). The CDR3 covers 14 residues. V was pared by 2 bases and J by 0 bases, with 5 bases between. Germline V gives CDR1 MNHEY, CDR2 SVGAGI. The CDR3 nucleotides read TGTGCCAGCAGTTACCGGGGCTCCTACAATGAGCAGTTCTTC. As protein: CASSYRGSYNEQFF.

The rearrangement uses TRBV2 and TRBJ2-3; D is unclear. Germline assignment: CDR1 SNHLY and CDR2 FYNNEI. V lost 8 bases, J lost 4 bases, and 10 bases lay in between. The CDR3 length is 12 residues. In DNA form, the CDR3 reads TGTGCCAGCCCCACCCCCCCAGATACGCAGTATTTT. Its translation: CASPTPPDTQYF.

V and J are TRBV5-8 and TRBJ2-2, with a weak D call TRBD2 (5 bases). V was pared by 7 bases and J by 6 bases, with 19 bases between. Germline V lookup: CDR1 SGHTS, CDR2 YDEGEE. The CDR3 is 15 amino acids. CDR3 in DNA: TGTGCCAGCCCCCGGTTTGGGGAGAAGGCCGGGGAGCTGTTTTTT. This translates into CASPRFGEKAGELFF.

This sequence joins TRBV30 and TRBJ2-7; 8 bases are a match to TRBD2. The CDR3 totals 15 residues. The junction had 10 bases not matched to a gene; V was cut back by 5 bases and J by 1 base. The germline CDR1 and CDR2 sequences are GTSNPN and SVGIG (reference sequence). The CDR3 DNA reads TGTGCCTGGGATCGCCCTTTAGCGGGATCCTACGAGCAGTACTTC. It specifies CAWDRPLAGSYEQYF.

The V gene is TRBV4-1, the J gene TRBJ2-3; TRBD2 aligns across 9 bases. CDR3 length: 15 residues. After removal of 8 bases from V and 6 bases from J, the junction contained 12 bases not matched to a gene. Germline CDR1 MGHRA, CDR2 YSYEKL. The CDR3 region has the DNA TGCGCCAGCGCAGCTGTAAGGCGGGAGGGCGATACGCAGTATTTT. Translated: CASAAVRREGDTQYF.

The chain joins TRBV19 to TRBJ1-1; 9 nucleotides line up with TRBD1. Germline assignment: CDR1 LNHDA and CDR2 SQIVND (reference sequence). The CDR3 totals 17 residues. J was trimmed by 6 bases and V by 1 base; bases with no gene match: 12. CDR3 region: CASSIGSYRGRFSEAFF. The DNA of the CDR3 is TGTGCCAGTAGTATAGGCTCTTACAGGGGGCGCTTTTCTGAAGCTTTCTTT. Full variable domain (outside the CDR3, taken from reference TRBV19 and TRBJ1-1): DGGITQSPKYLFRKEGQNVTLSCEQNLNHDAMYWYRQDPGQGLRLIYYSQIVNDFQKGDIAEGYSVSREKKESFPLTVTSAQKNPTAFYLCASSIGSYRGRFSEAFFGQGTRLTVV.

The CDR3 loop reads CASSPTGLAGENEQFF. Written as DNA, the CDR3 is TGTGCCAGCAGCCCCACCGGACTAGCGGGGGAAAATGAGCAGTTCTTC. V gene TRBV7-9 combines with J gene TRBJ2-1; 13 nucleotides align to TRBD2. Trimming at V came to 5 bases and at J to 7 bases, leaving 8 bases not matched to a gene. The CDR3 length is 16 residues. Germline-derived CDR1 and CDR2 are SEHNR and FQNEAQ (reference sequence).

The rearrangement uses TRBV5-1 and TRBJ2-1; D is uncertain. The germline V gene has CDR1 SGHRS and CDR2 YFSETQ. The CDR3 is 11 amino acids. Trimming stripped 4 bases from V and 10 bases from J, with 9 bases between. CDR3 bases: TGCGCCAGCAGCAACTTTCGGGAGCAGTTCTTC. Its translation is CASSNFREQFF.

Written as DNA, the CDR3 is TGTGCCAGCAGCAGCAGGACAGGGAAAATCGCCGGGGAGCTGTTTTTT. Amino acids: CASSSRTGKIAGELFF. The chain combines TRBV7-9 with TRBJ2-2, with 8 positions matching TRBD1. Trimming cost V 5 bases and J 6 bases; bases outside gene matches: 11. CDR3 size: 16 residues. Germline V gene sequence: CDR1 SEHNR, CDR2 FQNEAQ (reference sequence).

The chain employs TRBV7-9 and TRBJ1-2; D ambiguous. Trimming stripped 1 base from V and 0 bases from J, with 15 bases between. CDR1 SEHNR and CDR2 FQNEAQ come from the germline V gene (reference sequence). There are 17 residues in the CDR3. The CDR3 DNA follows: TGTGCCAGCAGCTTAGGGGCACTGAAACCAGCTAACTATGGCTACACCTTC. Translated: CASSLGALKPANYGYTF.

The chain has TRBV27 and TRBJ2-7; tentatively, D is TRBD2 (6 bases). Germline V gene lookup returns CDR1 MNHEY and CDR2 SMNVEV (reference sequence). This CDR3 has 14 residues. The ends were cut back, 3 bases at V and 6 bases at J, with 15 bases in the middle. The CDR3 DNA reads TGTGCCAGCAGTTTCGGGGGATCTAACCGCGAGCAGTACTTC. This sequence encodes CASSFGGSNREQYF.

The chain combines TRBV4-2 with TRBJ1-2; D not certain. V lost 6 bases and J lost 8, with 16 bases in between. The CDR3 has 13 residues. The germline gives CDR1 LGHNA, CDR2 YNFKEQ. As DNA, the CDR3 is TGTGCCAGCAGACCTCCCGGGGATCTCGGCTACACCTTC. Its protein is CASRPPGDLGYTF.

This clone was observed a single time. CDR3: CASSQGAGPGYEQYF. CDR3 sequence (DNA): TGCGCCAGCAGCCAAGGGGCGGGACCCGGCTACGAGCAGTACTTC. The chain couples TRBV4-3 to TRBJ2-7; D might be TRBD2 (6 bases). Trimming shortened V by 1 base and J by 3 bases, and 13 bases separated the two germline ends. CDR3 size: 15 residues. The germline gives CDR1 LGHNA, CDR2 YSLEER.

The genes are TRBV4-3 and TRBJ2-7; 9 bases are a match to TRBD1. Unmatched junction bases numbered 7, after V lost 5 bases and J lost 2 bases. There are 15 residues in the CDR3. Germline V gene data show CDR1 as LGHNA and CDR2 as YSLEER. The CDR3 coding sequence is TGCGCCAGCAGCGGAACAGGGGGCTGGGCCTACGAGCAGTACTTC. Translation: CASSGTGGWAYEQYF.

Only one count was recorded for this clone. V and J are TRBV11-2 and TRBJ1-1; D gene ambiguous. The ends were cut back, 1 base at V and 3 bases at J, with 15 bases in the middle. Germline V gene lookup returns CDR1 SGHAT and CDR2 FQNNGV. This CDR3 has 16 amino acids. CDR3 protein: CASSLAPGNWDTEAFF. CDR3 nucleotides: TGTGCCAGCAGCTTAGCCCCAGGAAACTGGGACACTGAAGCTTTCTTT.

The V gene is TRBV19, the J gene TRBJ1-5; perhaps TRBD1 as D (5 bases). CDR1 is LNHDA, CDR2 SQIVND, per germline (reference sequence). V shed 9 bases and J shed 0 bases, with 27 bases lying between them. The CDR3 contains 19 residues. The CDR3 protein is CASPITRDFLPYSNQPQHF. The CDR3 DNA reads TGTGCCAGCCCTATTACGAGGGACTTCCTTCCCTATAGCAATCAGCCCCAGCATTTT. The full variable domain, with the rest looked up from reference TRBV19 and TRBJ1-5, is DGGITQSPKYLFRKEGQNVTLSCEQNLNHDAMYWYRQDPGQGLRLIYYSQIVNDFQKGDIAEGYSVSREKKESFPLTVTSAQKNPTAFYLCASPITRDFLPYSNQPQHFGDGTRLSIL.

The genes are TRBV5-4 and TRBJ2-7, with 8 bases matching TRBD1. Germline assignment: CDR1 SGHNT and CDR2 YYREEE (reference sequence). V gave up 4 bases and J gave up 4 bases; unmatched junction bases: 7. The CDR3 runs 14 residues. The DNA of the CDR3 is TGTGCCAGCAGCCCAGGACAGGGTTGGTACGAGCAGTACTTC. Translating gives CASSPGQGWYEQYF.

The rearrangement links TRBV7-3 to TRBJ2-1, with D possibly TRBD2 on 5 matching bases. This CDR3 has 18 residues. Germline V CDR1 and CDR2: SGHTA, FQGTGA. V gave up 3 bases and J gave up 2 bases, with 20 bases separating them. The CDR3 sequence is CASSFSLGVGGAYNEQFF. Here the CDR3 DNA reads TGTGCCAGCAGCTTTTCTCTCGGGGTGGGCGGAGCCTACAATGAGCAGTTCTTC.